Below, one T cell receptor beta chain is given with its context. The antigen remains unidentified. Use of 60 Vbeta and 13 Jbeta primers characterized the PCR. Per the original methods: A later analysis tallied 75 million to 80 million unique TCR beta chains, 9.5 million to 14 million of them shared. Measured with immunoSEQ multiplex PCR; TCRdb has only the in-frame clones, and not every one. V, J and clone size derive from that table, while D and trimming were established from the DNA sequence. This listing includes 100,000 to 150,000 clones. This record comes from a study of cytomegalovirus exposure and HLA in healthy donors. Study-level findings and limits: It was reported that TCR beta sequences correctly inferred the HLA-A and HLA-B alleles for most subjects. The study had only CMV serostatus as immune exposure information. Later genetic work tied a missense DCLRE1C variant to beta-chain V and J trimming.

CDR3 length: 14 residues. Germline CDR1 is LGHNA and CDR2 is YNFKEQ. The V and J ends lost 0 bases and 6 bases respectively, with 11 bases between them. This chain joins TRBV4-2 and TRBJ2-5, with D possibly being TRBD2 (6 bases). The sample taken for sequencing was PBMCs. The source is a middle-aged woman in good health and CMV-seronegative. The CDR3 loop reads CASSQDLAGQTQYF. The CDR3 DNA is TGTGCCAGCAGCCAAGATCTTGCGGGGCAGACCCAGTACTTC.